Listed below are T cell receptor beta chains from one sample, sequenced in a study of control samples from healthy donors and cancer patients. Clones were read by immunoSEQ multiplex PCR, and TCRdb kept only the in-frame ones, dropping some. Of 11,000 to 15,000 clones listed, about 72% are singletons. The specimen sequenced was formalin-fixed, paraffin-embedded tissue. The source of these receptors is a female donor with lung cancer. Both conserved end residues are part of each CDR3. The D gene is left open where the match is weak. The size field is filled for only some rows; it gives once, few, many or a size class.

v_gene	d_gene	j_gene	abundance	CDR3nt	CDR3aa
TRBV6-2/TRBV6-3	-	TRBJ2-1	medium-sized	TGTGCCAGCAGTCTATACAATGAGCAGTTCTTC	CASSLYNEQFF
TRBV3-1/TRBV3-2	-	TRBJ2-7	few	TGTGCCAGCAGCCGTTGGACTTCCCCCGGCGAGCAGTACTTC	CASSRWTSPGEQYF
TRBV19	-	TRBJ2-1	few	TGTGCCAGTAGTCGACAGTCCGGAGGCGATGAGCAGTTCTTC	CASSRQSGGDEQFF
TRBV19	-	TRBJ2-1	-	TGTGCCAGTAACCCTAAACTAGCAGCTGCTATCGATGAGCAGTTCTTC	CASNPKLAAAIDEQFF
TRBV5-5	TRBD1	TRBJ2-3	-	TGTGCCAGCAGCTTGGCCCCGCGGACAGGGGGCACTTCACGCACAGATACGCAGTATTTT	CASSLAPRTGGTSRTDTQYF
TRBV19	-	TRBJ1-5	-	TGTGCCAGTAGTATCTATTATAGCAATCAGCCCCAGCATTTT	CASSIYYSNQPQHF
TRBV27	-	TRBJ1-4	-	TGTGCCAGCAGTTTTGGGGACCGCCTAGAAAAACTGTTTTTT	CASSFGDRLEKLFF
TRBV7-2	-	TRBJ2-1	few	TGTGCCAGCAGCCCCCAGCCGGGCCCCTACAATGAGCAGTTCTTC	CASSPQPGPYNEQFF
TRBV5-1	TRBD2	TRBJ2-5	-	TGCGCCAGCAGCCTAGGGACTAGCGGGATCCAAGAGACCCAGTACTTC	CASSLGTSGIQETQYF
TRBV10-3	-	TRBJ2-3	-	TGTGCCTCTAAAGCGACCACAGATACGCAGTATTTT	CASKATTDTQYF
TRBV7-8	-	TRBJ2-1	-	TGTGCCAGCAGCCTCGATCCCTACTCCTACAATGAGCAGTTCTTC	CASSLDPYSYNEQFF
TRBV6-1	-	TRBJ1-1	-	TGTGCCAGCAGTGAAGCTTTCAGGAACACTGAAGCTTTCTTT	CASSEAFRNTEAFF
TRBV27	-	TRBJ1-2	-	TGTGCCAGCAGTTTATCGGGGGCCTTGGGCTACACCTTC	CASSLSGALGYTF
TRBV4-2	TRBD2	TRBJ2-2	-	TGTGCCAGCAGCCAAGACAGGCTAGCGGGCCCCGGGGAGCTGTTTTTT	CASSQDRLAGPGELFF
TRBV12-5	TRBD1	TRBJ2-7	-	TGTGCTAGTGGTTTGGGGGACAGGGCGGGCTACTTC	CASGLGDRAGYF
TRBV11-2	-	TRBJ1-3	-	TGTGCCAGCAGCGAGGGGGAAGGAAACACCATATATTTT	CASSEGEGNTIYF
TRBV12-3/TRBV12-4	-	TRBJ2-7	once	TGTGCCAGCAGTACCGACTTGTCCTACGAGCAGTACTTC	CASSTDLSYEQYF
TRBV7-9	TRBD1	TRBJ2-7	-	TGTGCCAGCAGCGACCGGGACAGATACTACGAGCAGTACTTC	CASSDRDRYYEQYF
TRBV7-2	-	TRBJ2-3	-	TGTGCCAGCAGCTTAGCGGGAGGCACAGATACGCAGTATTTT	CASSLAGGTDTQYF
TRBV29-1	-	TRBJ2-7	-	TGCAGCGCCCGCGGGGTTAGCTCCTACGAACAGTACTTC	CSARGVSSYEQYF
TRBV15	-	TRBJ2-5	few	TGTGCCACCAGCAAGCAGGGCGAGACCCAGTACTTC	CATSKQGETQYF
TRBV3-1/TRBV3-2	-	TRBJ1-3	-	TGTGCCAGCAGCCAAGATACATTCAACTCTGGAAACACCATATATTTT	CASSQDTFNSGNTIYF
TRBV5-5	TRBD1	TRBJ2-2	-	TGTGCCAGCAGCTTGGCCGGGACAGGGTGGGGGGAGCTGTTTTTT	CASSLAGTGWGELFF
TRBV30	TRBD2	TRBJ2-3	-	TGTGCCTGGAGTGTGCGGGGGAGCACAGATACGCAGTATTTT	CAWSVRGSTDTQYF
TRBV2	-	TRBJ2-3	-	TGTGCCAGAGTCGCAGATACGCAGTATTTT	CARVADTQYF
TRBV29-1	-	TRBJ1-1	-	TGCAGCGTCTCGTCTGGCGGTAACACTGAAGCTTTCTTT	CSVSSGGNTEAFF
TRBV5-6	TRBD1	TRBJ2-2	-	TGTGCCAGCAGCTTAAGGGACAGGGCCACCGGGGAGCTGTTTTTT	CASSLRDRATGELFF
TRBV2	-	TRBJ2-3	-	TGTGCCAGCAGGCCAGGGGTGGTCGGAGATACGCAGTATTTT	CASRPGVVGDTQYF
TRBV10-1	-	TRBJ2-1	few	TGCGCCAGCAGTGAGCTTCTCGAGTTTGGCAATGGGCAGTTCTTC	CASSELLEFGNGQFF
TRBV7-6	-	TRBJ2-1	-	TGTGCCAGCAGCTTAGCTAGCGTCGCCTACAATGAGCAGTTCTTC	CASSLASVAYNEQFF
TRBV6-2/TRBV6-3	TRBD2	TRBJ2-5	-	TGTGCCAGCAGTTACGGAATAGCGGGAGGGATGAATTGGGAGACCCAGTACTTC	CASSYGIAGGMNWETQYF
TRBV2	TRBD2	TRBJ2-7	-	TGTGCCAGCAGGGAAGGACTAGCGGGTACATACGAGCAGTACTTC	CASREGLAGTYEQYF
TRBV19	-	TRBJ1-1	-	TGTGCCAGTACCCACAGCGCCGGTGAAGCTTTCTTT	CASTHSAGEAFF
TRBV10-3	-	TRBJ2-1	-	TGTGCCATCAGAAGGGACACCAAAATAGCGGAAAGCTCCTACAATGAGCAGTTCTTC	CAIRRDTKIAESSYNEQFF
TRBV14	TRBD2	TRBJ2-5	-	TGTGCCAGCAGCCAGCGGGGGGACTCCTCTTACCAGACCCAGTACTTC	CASSQRGDSSYQTQYF
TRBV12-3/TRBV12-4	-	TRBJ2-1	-	TGTGCCAGCACAGGGAACTACAATGAGCAGTTCTTC	CASTGNYNEQFF
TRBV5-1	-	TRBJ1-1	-	TGCGCCAGCAGCTTGGGTTGGGGGGCGAACACTGAAGCTTTCTTT	CASSLGWGANTEAFF
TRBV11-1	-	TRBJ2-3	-	TGTGCCAGCAGCTTAGGGCTAGGGGACACAGATACGCAGTATTTT	CASSLGLGDTDTQYF
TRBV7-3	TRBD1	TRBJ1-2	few	TGTGCCAGCAGCTTTGACAGGGGACCTTATGGCTACACCTTC	CASSFDRGPYGYTF
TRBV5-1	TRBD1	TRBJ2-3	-	TGCGCCAGCAGCCCATCTACAGGGGGCGGCACAGATACGCAGTATTTT	CASSPSTGGGTDTQYF
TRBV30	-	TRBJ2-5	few	TGTGCCTGCGCCCAAGAGACCCAGTACTTC	CACAQETQYF
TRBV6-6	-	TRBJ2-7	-	TGTGCCAGCACCGACACAGGGAGAAGGGCTGACGAGCAGTACTTC	CASTDTGRRADEQYF
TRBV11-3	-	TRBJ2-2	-	TGTGCCAGCAGCGCTCGCGAGGCCGGGGAGCTGTTTTTT	CASSAREAGELFF
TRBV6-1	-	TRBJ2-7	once	TGTGCCAGCAGTGAGGTCCCCAAGCAGTACTTC	CASSEVPKQYF
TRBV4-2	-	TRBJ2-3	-	TGTGCCAGCAGCCGGTCGGGACAATTATACACAGATACGCAGTATTTT	CASSRSGQLYTDTQYF
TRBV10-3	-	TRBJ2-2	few	TGTGCCATCAGTGACCCAAAGACGGGGAACACCGGGGAGCTGTTTTTT	CAISDPKTGNTGELFF
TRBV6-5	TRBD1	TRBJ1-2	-	TGTGCCAGCAGTTACGAGGACAGGTCAATCACCTTC	CASSYEDRSITF
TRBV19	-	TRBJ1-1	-	TGTGCCAGTAGTTCACAAATGAACACTGAAGCTTTCTTT	CASSSQMNTEAFF
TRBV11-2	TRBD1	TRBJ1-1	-	TGTGCCAGCAGCTCAGGACAGGGAGGGGACACTGAAGCTTTCTTT	CASSSGQGGDTEAFF
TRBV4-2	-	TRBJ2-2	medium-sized	TGTGCCAGCAGACAAGCCGGGGAGCTGTTTTTT	CASRQAGELFF
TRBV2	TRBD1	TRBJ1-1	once	TGTGCCAGCACGGGGACAGTAATGAACACTGAAGCTTTCTTT	CASTGTVMNTEAFF
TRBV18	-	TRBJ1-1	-	TGTGCCAGCTCACTACGTGACACTGAAGCTTTCTTT	CASSLRDTEAFF
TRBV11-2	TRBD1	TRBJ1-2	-	TGTGCCAGCAGCTTAGACTACAGGGGGCCCTCCGGTGGCTACACCTTC	CASSLDYRGPSGGYTF